This TCR beta chain was observed in a study of T cell responses to AZD1222 COVID-19 vaccine. TCRdb keeps only in-frame clones here, not all; method: immunoSEQ multiplex PCR. The sample includes about 200,000 clones, approximately 90% of them seen just once. Germline assignment: CDR1 SGHRS and CDR2 YFSETQ. The V segment lost 0 bases and the J segment 7 bases; nucleotides outside the gene matches: 3. The CDR3 runs 15 residues. The gene calls are TRBV5-1 and TRBJ1-6; 8 bases fit TRBD1. The TCR comes from an adult who received the AZD1222 COVID-19 vaccine. The material was peripheral blood, obtained 28 days after the second AZD1222 dose. The chain's CDR3 is CASSLAGTGNSPLHF. In nucleotides, the CDR3 is TGCGCCAGCAGCTTGGCCGGGACAGGAAATTCACCCCTCCACTTT.